This TCR beta chain stems from a study of glioma-infiltrating T cells after dendritic cell vaccination. Study in general: Glioblastoma patients came from Phase I and II dendritic cell vaccination trials. Dendritic cell vaccine was injected intradermally three times, biweekly.

Indicated time point: after dendritic cell vaccination, including at tumor progression/relapse. Study-wide results and caveats: Few patients contributed both blood and tumor specimens.

Repertoires were generated with immunoSEQ multiplex PCR, while TCRdb's copy carries only in-frame clones and drops some. The sample holds tens of thousands of clones, around nine tenths seen once. The sample holds one count of this clone. The target antigen is unknown. The clonotype originates from a human donor with glioblastoma. Sequenced here: blood, sampled after dendritic cell vaccination.

The CDR3 DNA reads TGCGCCAGCAGGAGTAGCGGGAGCTCAGATACGCAGTATTTT. This encodes CASRSSGSSDTQYF. This chain joins TRBV10-2 and TRBJ2-3, with 9 nucleotides matching TRBD2. CDR1 is WSHSY, CDR2 SAAADI, per germline. V was clipped by 6 bases and J by 4 bases; unmatched bases: 5. The CDR3 spans 14 residues.